Presented here are 3 T cell receptor beta chains from one specimen sequenced in a study of identical twins (dated by TCRdb to between 2015 and 2016). Library preparation was by 5' RACE. The sequencer listed for this sample is Illumina HiSeq 2000. TCRdb reanalyzed the raw reads on its own, using fastp at Q25 for trimming and MiXCR for clone calling, and kept in-frame beta chains. CDR3 protein duplicates are merged, each entry listing the most common genes and DNA. The sample table lists 690,000 or so distinct CDR3 sequences, roughly 6.2% of them with a count of one. The top ten constitute approximately 2% of the sample. What was sequenced was naive T cells sorted from blood. In light of the paper, this sample's cell subset or site label describes: cells isolated with a human naive T-cell isolation kit. The receptors were gathered from a man between 18 and 35 years old in good health.

V gene TRBV6-2 or TRBV6-3 combines with J gene TRBJ2-7; D perhaps matches TRBD2 (5 bases). Germline assignment: CDR1 MNHEY and CDR2 SVGEGT. This CDR3 contains 16 residues. Trimming removed 0 bases from V and 5 bases from J, with 17 bases in between. Written as DNA, the CDR3 is TGTGCCAGCAGTTACTCGCGAGTCGCATGGGGAGACGAGCAGTACTTC. It encodes CASSYSRVAWGDEQYF.

The chain has TRBV5-1 and TRBJ2-6; D gene unclear. The V and J ends lost 1 base and 2 bases respectively, with 7 bases between them. The CDR3 totals 15 residues. The germline CDR1 and CDR2 sequences are SGHRS and YFSETQ. The CDR3 region has the DNA TGCGCCAGCAGCTTGTCTCCGGCTGGGGCCAACGTCCTGACTTTC. This codes for CASSLSPAGANVLTF.

This clonotype was seen ten or more times. The gene calls are TRBV20-1 and TRBJ2-3; D remains unclear. Germline CDR1 DFQATT, CDR2 SNEGSKA (reference sequence). Trimming cost V 1 base and J 0 bases, with 14 bases left between them. The CDR3 runs to 16 residues. The CDR3, as DNA: TGCAGTGCTAGAGCCGAGGCGGCCCTGAGCACAGATACGCAGTATTTT. Translated: CSARAEAALSTDTQYF.